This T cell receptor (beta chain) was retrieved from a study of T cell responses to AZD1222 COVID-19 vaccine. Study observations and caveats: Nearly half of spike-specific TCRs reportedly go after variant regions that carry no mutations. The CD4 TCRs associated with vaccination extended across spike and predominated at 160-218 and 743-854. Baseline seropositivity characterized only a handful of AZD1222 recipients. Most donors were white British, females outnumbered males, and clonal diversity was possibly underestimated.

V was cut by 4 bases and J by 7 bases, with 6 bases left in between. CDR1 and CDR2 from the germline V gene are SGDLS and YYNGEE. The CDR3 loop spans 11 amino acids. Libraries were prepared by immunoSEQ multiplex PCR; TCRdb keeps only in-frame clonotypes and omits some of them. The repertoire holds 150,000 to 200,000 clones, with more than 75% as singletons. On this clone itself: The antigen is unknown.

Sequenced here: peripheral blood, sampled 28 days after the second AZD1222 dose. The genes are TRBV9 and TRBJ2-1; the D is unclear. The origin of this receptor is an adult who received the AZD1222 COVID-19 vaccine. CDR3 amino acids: CASSLVNEQFF. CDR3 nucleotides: TGTGCCAGCAGCCTAGTGAATGAGCAGTTCTTC.